The present TCR beta chain was sequenced within a study of molecular identifiers for immune sequencing clone quantification. Study as a whole: Sequencing covered four of five parts into which replicate RNA from around 20,000 or 100,000 naive CD8 cells was split.

The CDR3 covers 17 residues. The germline gives CDR1 SNHLY, CDR2 FYNNEI. The ends lost 6 bases at V and 4 bases at J; junction bases unmatched: 12. This clonotype has more than one count but fewer than ten. Naive CD8 T cells were sorted, and the gate applied was CD8+CD4-CCR7+CD45RA+. TCRdb fed the PCR reads into MiXCR, producing one record per CDR3 protein. The sample contains about 500,000 distinct CDR3 sequences, about 26% of which appear only once. The chain combines TRBV2 with TRBJ1-1; TRBD1 aligns across 12 bases. The sequenced sample was naive CD8+ T cells from blood, with Jurkat cell RNA spiked in. Subset specified: FACS-sorted CD8+CD4-CCR7+CD45RA+ naive T cells. This receptor was taken from a human donor in good health. Some libraries in this study had Jurkat cell RNA spiked in. The CDR3 loop is CASSKNRDRGRFTEAFF. The CDR3 DNA reads TGTGCCAGCAGCAAAAACCGGGACAGGGGGCGATTCACTGAAGCTTTCTTT.